The text below deals with one T cell receptor beta chain. A quantity of about 0.5 to 1 ug RNA underwent reverse transcription using random hexamers. immunoSEQ multiplex PCR amplified TCR beta CDR3 across 54 Vbeta, 13 Jbeta. MiXCR, applied by TCRdb to the immunoSEQ multiplex PCR reads, yields one record per CDR3 protein. This table holds tens of thousands of distinct CDR3 sequences, roughly 93% found once. The entry originates in a study of CD8 T cells in Susac syndrome. Per germline, CDR1 MDHEN and CDR2 SYDVKM. The V gene lost 4 bases and the J gene lost 4 bases, with 11 bases spanning the gap. The CDR3 sequence is 13 residues long. TCR beta sequences were obtained from blood CD8+ and CD4+ T cells. The control participants were healthy donors, and these controls were matched with respect to both age and sex. CD8+ and CD4+ T cells were negatively isolated; TEMRA cells were FACS-enriched.

Sequenced: CD8+ T cells from PBMCs. The chain carries TRBV28 and TRBJ2-7, with D possibly TRBD1 on 6 matching bases. The clonotype was recovered from a human donor in good health. CDR3 sequence: CASSSIGQYEQYV. CDR3 coding DNA: TGTGCCAGCAGTTCAATAGGACAGTACGAGCAGTACGTC.